This T cell receptor beta chain derives from a study of T cell changes during pregnancy in multiple sclerosis. This CDR3 contains 12 residues. Assay used: immunoSEQ multiplex PCR; TCRdb lists only in-frame clones, some missing. The repertoire holds just under 70,000 clones, with roughly nine tenths as singletons. The receptor's source is a female donor with multiple sclerosis, enrolled in a pregnancy study. The chain employs TRBV21-1 and TRBJ1-1. TRBV21-1 is a documented pseudogene. This sample comprised peripheral blood, obtained in the second trimester of pregnancy. CDR3 residues: CASGRRRTEAFF. For the CDR3, the DNA is TGTGCCAGCGGTCGGCGGAGGACTGAAGCTTTCTTT.